A single sample gave rise to the 21 T cell receptor beta chains below, sequenced in a study of shared clonotypes between healthy human individuals. Using immunoSEQ multiplex PCR, the repertoire was profiled, and TCRdb retains in-frame clones only, with some absent. The table includes some 1.4 million clones, roughly 97% detected once. The source material was naive CD4+ T cells sorted from blood. As to subset: CD45RA+ positively selected. The receptors originated from a young man in good health.

The rearrangement links TRBV5-1 to TRBJ2-3; D is unresolved. There are 15 residues in the CDR3. V was pared by 0 bases and J by 0 bases, with 8 bases between. Germline CDR1 is SGHRS and CDR2 is YFSETQ. CDR3 DNA: TGCGCCAGCAGCTTGGCCCTGGTGAGCACAGATACGCAGTATTTT. This codes for CASSLALVSTDTQYF.

The V and J genes are TRBV9 and TRBJ2-3, with 12 bases matching TRBD1. There are 16 residues in the CDR3. With 4 bases clipped from V and 2 bases from J, the junction kept 5 bases outside the gene matches. Germline V gene lookup returns CDR1 SGDLS and CDR2 YYNGEE. The CDR3: CASSTGQGAYTDTQYF. The DNA of the CDR3 is TGTGCCAGCAGCACGGGACAGGGGGCTTACACAGATACGCAGTATTTT.

The rearrangement joins TRBV6-6 to TRBJ2-7, with a tentative D call TRBD1 (6 bases). Germline V CDR1 and CDR2: MNHNY, SVGAGI (reference sequence). The CDR3 is 15 residues long. V was pared by 0 bases and J by 4 bases, with 13 bases between. CDR3 amino acids: CASSYSTGQRYEQYF. The CDR3 DNA reads TGTGCCAGCAGTTACTCGACAGGACAGAGATACGAGCAGTACTTC.

The CDR3 DNA is TGCGCCAGCAGCCTGACCGGGACAAGACAAGAGACCCAGTACTTC. Protein product: CASSLTGTRQETQYF. V and J are TRBV5-1 and TRBJ2-5; D might be TRBD1 (6 bases). The CDR3 spans 15 residues. Germline V gives CDR1 SGHRS, CDR2 YFSETQ. Trimming took off 4 bases at V and 2 bases at J, with 15 bases between the two ends.

This sequence joins TRBV5-4 and TRBJ2-7, with 10 nucleotides matching TRBD2. The ends lost 4 bases at V and 1 base at J; junction bases unmatched: 5. This CDR3 has 15 amino acids. CDR1 is SGHNT and CDR2 is YYREEE in the germline V gene (reference sequence). The CDR3 sequence: CASSRGLAPSYEQYF. The CDR3 DNA is TGTGCCAGCAGCCGGGGACTAGCGCCTTCCTACGAGCAGTACTTC. The full variable domain, with the rest looked up from reference TRBV5-4 and TRBJ2-7, is ETGVTQSPTHLIKTRGQQVTLRCSSQSGHNTVSWYQQALGQGPQFIFQYYREEENGRGNFPPRFSGLQFPNYSSELNVNALELDDSALYLCASSRGLAPSYEQYFGPGTRLTVT.

The rearrangement links TRBV6-5 to TRBJ2-1; no reliable D call. Per the germline V gene, CDR1 is MNHEY and CDR2 is SVGAGI. Trimming removed 6 bases from V and 0 bases from J, with 12 bases in between. The CDR3 contains 15 residues. The CDR3: CASRPTKSSYNEQFF. Here the CDR3 DNA reads TGTGCCAGCAGGCCTACTAAGAGCTCCTACAATGAGCAGTTCTTC.

V and J are TRBV5-1 and TRBJ2-2; the D is unclear. This CDR3 region has 13 residues. Germline V lookup: CDR1 SGHRS, CDR2 YFSETQ. V was shortened by 4 bases and J by 7 bases, with 11 bases between the two germline ends. The CDR3 nucleotides are TGCGCCAGCAGCCCAGACGGGTTCGGGGAGCTGTTTTTT. Its translation: CASSPDGFGELFF.

Only one count was recorded for this clone. The chain is built from TRBV7-2 and TRBJ2-1; the D is unclear. The CDR3 runs 15 residues. Looked up from germline, CDR1 is SGHTA and CDR2 is FQGNSA. The V gene lost 10 bases and the J gene lost 0 bases, with 16 bases spanning the gap. Here the CDR3 reads CATHPGRSSYNEQFF. CDR3 coding DNA: TGTGCCACCCACCCCGGACGGAGCTCCTACAATGAGCAGTTCTTC.

The rearrangement joins TRBV6-1 to TRBJ2-3; 14 nucleotides line up with TRBD2. V dropped 7 bases and J dropped 4; count of bases not matched to a gene: 4. This CDR3 has 15 residues. Germline CDR1 and CDR2: MNHNS and SASEGT. The CDR3, as DNA: TGTGCCAGCAACCGACTAGCGGGAGGGGCAGATACGCAGTATTTT. Translating gives CASNRLAGGADTQYF.

In the case of this clone: Within the sample, other DNA sequences also encode this same CDR3. This chain uses TRBV27 with TRBJ1-1, with D unresolved. The V gene lost 0 bases and the J gene lost 4 bases, with 9 bases spanning the gap. The CDR3 has 14 residues. Germline V CDR1 and CDR2: MNHEY, SMNVEV (reference sequence). CDR3: CASSLSGRATEAFF. The CDR3 coding sequence is TGTGCCAGCAGTTTATCAGGCCGGGCCACTGAAGCTTTCTTT.

This rearrangement joins TRBV9 to TRBJ1-3; TRBD1 might be the D (6 bases). The CDR3 totals 16 residues. Trimming left V 3 bases short and J 0 bases short, with 13 bases between. Germline V gene lookup returns CDR1 SGDLS and CDR2 YYNGEE. CDR3 in DNA: TGTGCCAGCAGCGGATTACAGGGAAGCTCTGGAAACACCATATATTTT. Protein sequence: CASSGLQGSSGNTIYF.

Notes on this clone: At the DNA level, this CDR3 is encoded by other sequences in the same sample as well. This chain connects TRBV5-1 to TRBJ1-2, with a tentative D call TRBD1 (5 bases). Between the trimmed V and J ends, which lost 4 bases and 4 bases, there was a span of 11 bases. Per germline, CDR1 SGHRS and CDR2 YFSETQ. The CDR3 totals 13 residues. CDR3 amino acids: CASSPAGGYGYTF. The CDR3 nucleotides read TGCGCCAGCAGCCCGGCCGGGGGCTATGGCTACACCTTC.

The chain links TRBV2 to TRBJ2-2; D is unclear. The length of the CDR3 is 11 residues. Germline V gene data show CDR1 as SNHLY and CDR2 as FYNNEI. V shed 8 bases and J shed 6 bases, with 7 bases lying between them. CDR3 coding DNA: TGTGCCAGCCAGTGGCCCGGGGAGCTGTTTTTT. Protein: CASQWPGELFF.

V usage is TRBV2 and J usage is TRBJ2-1; 8 positions match TRBD2. The germline gives CDR1 SNHLY, CDR2 FYNNEI. V shed 2 bases and J 0 bases; nucleotides not matched to a gene: 3. The CDR3 loop spans 16 amino acids. The CDR3 protein is CASSERREVSYNEQFF. CDR3 in DNA: TGTGCCAGCAGTGAACGGCGGGAGGTCTCCTACAATGAGCAGTTCTTC.

The rearrangement links TRBV5-4 to TRBJ2-1; 10 positions agree with TRBD2. V shed 2 bases, J shed 3 bases, and the junction held 2 bases outside the gene matches. CDR3 size: 15 residues. In germline, CDR1 is SGHNT, CDR2 YYREEE (reference sequence). The CDR3 sequence: CASSLTSGIYNEQFF. The CDR3 DNA reads TGTGCCAGCAGCTTAACTAGCGGGATCTACAATGAGCAGTTCTTC.

This rearrangement joins TRBV15 to TRBJ1-2; D possibly corresponds to TRBD1 (5 bases). Deletions cut 1 base from V and 2 bases from J, with 14 bases between. The CDR3 extends over 16 amino acids. CDR1 is LNHNV, CDR2 YYDKDF, per germline (reference sequence). CDR3 amino acids: CATSRGGQGANYGYTF. The CDR3 DNA reads as TGTGCCACCAGCAGAGGGGGCCAAGGGGCAAACTATGGCTACACCTTC. The variable domain in full, with the rest retrieved from reference TRBV15 and TRBJ1-2, is DAMVIQNPRYQVTQFGKPVTLSCSQTLNHNVMYWYQQKSSQAPKLLFHYYDKDFNNEADTPDNFQSRRPNTSFCFLDIRSPGLGDTAMYLCATSRGGQGANYGYTFGSGTRLTVV.

The chain uses TRBV5-4 and TRBJ2-7; the D is unclear. The germline V and J ends were trimmed by 0 bases and 7 bases, with 11 bases remaining between them. Germline lookup yields CDR1 SGHNT and CDR2 YYREEE (reference sequence). The CDR3 loop spans 13 amino acids. CDR3 sequence reads: CASSLEGLGEQYF. The CDR3 coding sequence is TGTGCCAGCAGCTTGGAGGGTTTGGGTGAGCAGTACTTC. Using reference TRBV5-4 and TRBJ2-7 for the parts outside the CDR3, the full variable domain is ETGVTQSPTHLIKTRGQQVTLRCSSQSGHNTVSWYQQALGQGPQFIFQYYREEENGRGNFPPRFSGLQFPNYSSELNVNALELDDSALYLCASSLEGLGEQYFGPGTRLTVT.

This sequence joins TRBV7-3 and TRBJ2-7; the D call may be TRBD1 or TRBD2 (5 bases each). Germline loops: CDR1 SGHTA, CDR2 FQGTGA. Trimming pared 5 bases from V and 3 bases from J, leaving 17 bases between. This CDR3 spans 15 amino acids. The CDR3 here is CASSQGPSEVYEQYF. CDR3 DNA: TGTGCCAGCAGCCAGGGACCGTCGGAGGTCTACGAGCAGTACTTC.

CDR3 residues: CASSRPERRETQYF. The CDR3 DNA sequence: TGTGCCAGCAGCCGCCCGGAGAGGAGAGAGACCCAGTACTTC. J is TRBJ2-5 and V is TRBV7-2; D gene uncertain. Trimming cost V 5 bases and J 4 bases, with 14 bases left between them. Germline V CDR1 and CDR2: SGHTA, FQGNSA. CDR3 size: 14 residues.

Turning to this clone: Other DNA sequences of this sample code for an identical CDR3. The chain carries TRBV5-1 and TRBJ1-4; D is ambiguous. Trimming took off 0 bases at V and 0 bases at J, with 6 bases between the two ends. Germline CDR1 is SGHRS and CDR2 is YFSETQ. The CDR3 is 15 amino acids. Here the CDR3 DNA reads TGCGCCAGCAGCTTGGGAGGTTCAACTAATGAAAAACTGTTTTTT. The encoded protein is CASSLGGSTNEKLFF.

This clone was found once. The chain uses TRBV29-1 and TRBJ2-3; 8 bases match TRBD2. The CDR3 is 14 residues long. The germline CDR1 and CDR2 sequences are SQVTM and ANQGSEA. Unmatched junction bases numbered 7, after V lost 5 bases and J lost 3 bases. CDR3 nucleotide sequence: TGCAGCGTTAGTCGGCGGGGGGAGACAGATACGCAGTATTTT. It yields the protein CSVSRRGETDTQYF.